This T cell receptor (beta chain) originates from a study of T cell responses to AZD1222 COVID-19 vaccine. Study-level results: Donors in the cohort were predominantly white British and more often female, and clonal diversity was possibly underestimated. Vaccination with two AZD1222 doses was followed by a rise in Spike-specific TCR breadth and depth. The study found vaccine-associated CD4 TCRs spanning spike, dominant at 160-218 and 743-854.

Looked up from germline, CDR1 is SGHTA and CDR2 is FQGNSA. Deletions cut 4 bases from V and 0 bases from J, with 6 bases between. The CDR3 contains 13 residues. Produced via immunoSEQ multiplex PCR; TCRdb's table is partial and in-frame only. The sample yields under 200,000 clones, 91% seen once. About this clone: The antigen remains unidentified.

The TCR originated in an adult in good health. The chain uses TRBV7-2 and TRBJ1-1; D unresolved. Specimen: peripheral blood, collected on day 0 of AZD1222 vaccination. Written as DNA, the CDR3 is TGTGCCAGCAGCTCCTCTGTGAACACTGAAGCTTTCTTT. Encoded protein: CASSSSVNTEAFF.